One and the same sample provided the 8 T cell receptor beta chains below, sequenced in a study of blood T cell repertoires in COVID-19. The method was immunoSEQ multiplex PCR; TCRdb's version includes in-frame clones alone and lacks a portion of them. Among over 250,000 clones listed, approximately 89% were seen once. Sequencing input: peripheral blood. The receptors stem from a woman between 45 and 65 years old with acute or convalescent COVID-19.

The CDR3, as DNA: TGTGCCAGCAGCCAGGTGACTAGCGGGGGAGGAGGAAACATTCAGTACTTC. This gives the protein CASSQVTSGGGGNIQYF. The rearrangement links TRBV4-2 to TRBJ2-4; 12 bases are a match to TRBD2. V lost 3 bases, J lost 6 bases, and 9 bases stayed unmatched. The CDR3 consists of 17 residues. Per the germline V gene, CDR1 is LGHNA and CDR2 is YNFKEQ.

This clone was seen a handful of times. The V and J genes are TRBV6-1 and TRBJ2-7; possible D gene TRBD2, 5 bases. V shed 1 base and J shed 3 bases, with 13 bases lying between them. Per the germline V gene, CDR1 is MNHNS and CDR2 is SASEGT. The CDR3 sequence is 15 residues long. The CDR3 here is CASSEGESVIYEQYF. CDR3 DNA sequence: TGTGCCAGCAGTGAAGGGGAGTCAGTCATCTACGAGCAGTACTTC.

This chain links TRBV29-1 with TRBJ2-7, with TRBD2 matching over 7 bases. The CDR3 totals 14 residues. V gave up 6 bases and J gave up 1 base; unmatched junction bases: 9. The germline V gene encodes CDR1 SQVTM and CDR2 ANQGSEA. The DNA of the CDR3 is TGCAGCGTGAAGAATGGGGGGGAGTCCTACGAGCAGTACTTC. Its translation: CSVKNGGESYEQYF.

Worth noting for this clone: The junction differs from germline at one of its ends, possibly a read error. This rearrangement joins TRBV7-7 to TRBJ1-3; D perhaps matches TRBD1 (5 bases). Germline V gives CDR1 SSHAT, CDR2 FNYEAQ (reference sequence). The length of the CDR3 is 18 residues. The CDR3 loop is CASSQGPLSYPGGNTIYF. The CDR3 DNA follows: TGTGCTAGCAGCCAGGGCCCGCTGAGTTACCCCGGTGGAAACACCATATATTTT.

The chain joins TRBV15 to TRBJ2-7, with 8 positions matching TRBD1. The V segment lost 3 bases and the J segment 0 bases; nucleotides outside the gene matches: 4. The CDR3 spans 15 residues. CDR1 and CDR2 from the germline V gene are LNHNV and YYDKDF (reference sequence). The CDR3 DNA reads as TGTGCCACCAGCAGGGGACAGGCCAACTCCTACGAGCAGTACTTC. Protein sequence: CATSRGQANSYEQYF. The full variable domain, its missing parts supplied by reference TRBV15 and TRBJ2-7, is DAMVIQNPRYQVTQFGKPVTLSCSQTLNHNVMYWYQQKSSQAPKLLFHYYDKDFNNEADTPDNFQSRRPNTSFCFLDIRSPGLGDTAMYLCATSRGQANSYEQYFGPGTRLTVT.

The chain is built from TRBV19 and TRBJ2-2; D is possibly TRBD1 (5 bases). Trimming shortened V by 5 bases and J by 4 bases, and 17 bases separated the two germline ends. The germline CDR1 and CDR2 sequences are LNHDA and SQIVND (reference sequence). The CDR3 has 16 residues. CDR3 DNA: TGTGCCAGTAGTTTACTCCAGGGATTGGGCACCGGGGAGCTGTTTTTT. Protein product: CASSLLQGLGTGELFF.

The CDR3 coding sequence is TGTGCCAGCAGTGCTCCACAGGGGGCGATGAACACTGAAGCTTTCTTT. Its protein product is CASSAPQGAMNTEAFF. The J gene is TRBJ1-1, the V gene TRBV2; 9 bases map to TRBD1. V dropped 4 bases and J dropped 0; count of bases not matched to a gene: 6. The CDR3 consists of 16 residues. The germline gives CDR1 SNHLY, CDR2 FYNNEI.

This sequence joins TRBV28 and TRBJ2-2; a possible D gene is TRBD2 (7 bases). The V gene lost 7 bases and the J gene lost 5 bases, with 14 bases spanning the gap. The CDR3 has 14 residues. Germline CDR1 is MDHEN and CDR2 is SYDVKM. CDR3 in DNA: TGTGCCAGCACCTTAGGGGGGGCAACCGGGGAGCTGTTTTTT. Protein: CASTLGGATGELFF.